This T cell receptor beta chain was retrieved from a study of cytomegalovirus exposure and HLA in healthy donors. The PCR was carried out with 60 Vbeta primers and 13 Jbeta primers. The protocol was immunoSEQ multiplex PCR, while the TCRdb copy is restricted to in-frame clones and leaves out a portion. The sample carries under 150,000 clones, 81% recorded once. The sequence was obtained from a man between 18 and 35 years old in good health and CMV-seronegative. Sequencing was performed on PBMCs.

As DNA, the CDR3 is TGTGCCAGCAGCCGGGGGGTAGGGATAAGCTCCTACGAGCAGTACTTC. This translates into CASSRGVGISSYEQYF. J is TRBJ2-7 and V is TRBV7-8; 7 nucleotides match TRBD2. After removal of 5 bases from V and 0 bases from J, the junction contained 10 bases not matched to a gene. Germline assignment: CDR1 SGHVS and CDR2 FQNEAQ. The CDR3 has 16 residues.